This entry concerns a single T cell receptor beta chain. What it recognizes is unknown. These data belong to a study of T cell responses to AZD1222 COVID-19 vaccine. Overall study results and limits: At baseline, seropositivity was found in only 5 to 7 AZD1222 recipients. Spike regions recognized by vaccine-associated CD4 TCRs spanned the protein, led by 160-218 and 743-854.

This CDR3 has 14 amino acids. Germline V gives CDR1 SQVTM, CDR2 ANQGSEA. V was pared by 2 bases and J by 0 bases, with 11 bases between. Clones were sequenced by immunoSEQ multiplex PCR, and TCRdb holds only the in-frame ones, with some missing. The table has 73,000 or so clones, approximately 80% seen once. This sequence originates from an adult in good health. Sample: peripheral blood, taken on day 0 of AZD1222 vaccination. J is TRBJ2-7 and V is TRBV29-1; the D gene is possibly TRBD1 (6 bases). CDR3 nucleotide sequence: TGCAGCGTTGAAAAAACAGGGAGCTCCTACGAGCAGTACTTC. Translated: CSVEKTGSSYEQYF.